This T cell receptor (beta chain) was retrieved from a study of cytomegalovirus exposure and HLA in healthy donors. Study overall: Across almost 400 genotyped donors, roughly 80% landed in the Caucasian-associated ancestry cluster.

The PCR ran on 60 Vbeta and 13 Jbeta primers. In the authors' workflow: Unique TCR beta chains numbered approximately 80 million in a later analysis, with about 11 million shared. Only in-frame clones appear in the TCRdb table, and some are missing; sequencing was by immunoSEQ multiplex PCR. V, J and clone size are those of that table, while D and trimming were read from the DNA. The sample yields 100,000 to 150,000 clones, approximately 87% seen once. As regards this clone: Its antigen is as yet unknown.

Study findings and constraints: As a later analysis revealed, the rate of TCR association differed by HLA locus, with DRB1 most and HLA-C fewest. Productive rates of about 87% or about 30% were seen for most TCR beta V segments in an earlier analysis.

The receptor's source is a man younger than 30 in good health and CMV-seropositive. Specimen: PBMCs.

In nucleotides, the CDR3 is TGTGCCAGCAGTTTAGGGACATATGAAAAACTGTTTTTT. This sequence encodes CASSLGTYEKLFF. The genes are TRBV27 and TRBJ1-4; a weak D match, TRBD1 (6 bases). Trimming cost V 2 bases and J 6 bases, with 7 bases left between them. This CDR3 comprises 13 residues. The germline gives CDR1 MNHEY, CDR2 SMNVEV (reference sequence). Combining the CDR3 with reference TRBV27 and TRBJ1-4 gives the whole variable domain EAQVTQNPRYLITVTGKKLTVTCSQNMNHEYMSWYRQDPGLGLRQIYYSMNVEVTDKGDVPEGYKVSRKEKRNFPLILESPSPNQTSLYFCASSLGTYEKLFFGSGTQLSVL.